This TCR beta chain was documented in a study of shared clonotypes between healthy human individuals. About this clone itself: The antigen is undetermined.

Assay: immunoSEQ multiplex PCR; the TCRdb copy retains only in-frame clones and omits some. Among about 2.4 million clones listed, around nine tenths were seen once. V shed 7 bases, J shed 7 bases, and the junction held 7 bases outside the gene matches. The CDR3 is 13 residues long. Germline assignment: CDR1 ENHRY and CDR2 SYGVKD. Study-level results: The naive CD4 repertoires of several donors were compared, and around 5.1% of clonotypes were shared.

This chain links TRBV10-3 with TRBJ2-1; 7 bases match TRBD2. Sequencing was done on a sample of naive CD4+ T cells sorted from blood. The subset was: CD45RA+ positively selected. The clonotype was recovered from a man aged 18 to 30 in good health. CDR3 region: CAITRGEVNEQFF. In nucleotides, the CDR3 is TGTGCCATCACCCGGGGGGAGGTAAATGAGCAGTTCTTC.